One sample yielded the 8 T cell receptor beta chains listed below, sequenced in a study of T cell repertoires in cytomegalovirus infection (dated by TCRdb to the late 2010s). The treatment or condition label, read with the paper, signifies: in vitro stimulation with specific CMV peptide epitopes to enrich CMV-specific T cells. The data were produced on an Illumina HiSeq 1500. Starting from the raw public reads, TCRdb applied fastp trimming at Q25, assembled clones with MiXCR and retained in-frame beta chains. Every CDR3 protein is listed once, alongside the most common genes and DNA of its rows. This sample has about 830,000 distinct CDR3 sequences in its table, and approximately 32% of those were observed once. Around 11% of the sample is in the top ten clones. Their target antigens are unknown. The starting material was cultured CD8+ T cells from PBMCs, obtained from culture after CMV antigen stimulation. The receptors originated from a human donor in good health (CMV status not recorded). Some clones in this sample may be carry-over from other donors' samples.

This clonotype was picked up many times. The V and J genes are TRBV7-9 and TRBJ2-3, with D uncertain. V was shortened by 5 bases and J by 3 bases, with 9 bases between the two germline ends. Looked up from germline, CDR1 is SEHNR and CDR2 is FQNEAQ (reference sequence). This CDR3 is 13 amino acids long. The CDR3 DNA reads as TGTGCCAGCAGCCTCACGGAGACAGATACGCAGTATTTT. It specifies CASSLTETDTQYF.

The V call is TRBV4-3, the J call TRBJ2-3; D may correspond to TRBD1 or TRBD2 (5 bases each). Trimming left V 0 bases short and J 1 base short, with 14 bases between. Germline lookup yields CDR1 LGHNA and CDR2 YSLEER. The CDR3 is made up of 17 amino acids. The CDR3 region is CASSQDLPSRGTDTQYF. CDR3 in DNA: TGCGCCAGCAGCCAAGATCTGCCTAGCAGGGGCACAGATACGCAGTATTTT.

The chain couples TRBV13 to TRBJ2-5; 9 bases are a match to TRBD1. CDR3 length: 16 residues. Per germline, CDR1 PRHDT and CDR2 FYEKMQ (reference sequence). Trimming at V came to 3 bases and at J to 1 base, leaving 6 bases not matched to a gene. The CDR3 sequence is CASSFRDREGQETQYF. CDR3 coding DNA: TGTGCCAGCAGCTTCCGGGACAGGGAAGGCCAAGAGACCCAGTACTTC.

The chain is built from TRBV6-6 and TRBJ1-6; weak D call: TRBD1 (6 bases). Per the germline V gene, CDR1 is MNHNY and CDR2 is SVGAGI (reference sequence). The CDR3 has 13 residues. V was cut by 7 bases and J by 8 bases, with 12 bases left in between. CDR3 protein: CASIRDTYSPLHF. CDR3 in DNA: TGTGCCAGCATCCGGGACACCTATTCACCCCTCCACTTT.

V usage is TRBV7-6 and J usage is TRBJ2-2, with TRBD1 identical over 10 bases. V was pared by 2 bases and J by 7 bases, with 4 bases of the junction left unmatched. There are 15 residues in the CDR3. Germline V gives CDR1 SGHVS, CDR2 FNYEAQ. CDR3 residues: CASSLRQGAVGELFF. DNA of the CDR3: TGTGCCAGCAGCTTACGACAGGGGGCGGTCGGGGAGCTGTTTTTT. The whole variable domain, remainder taken from reference TRBV7-6 and TRBJ2-2, is GAGVSQSPRYKVTKRGQDVALRCDPISGHVSLYWYRQALGQGPEFLTYFNYEAQQDKSGLPNDRFSAERPEGSISTLTIQRTEQRDSAMYRCASSLRQGAVGELFFGEGSRLTVL.

The CDR3: CASSEVMGSNQPQHF. The CDR3, as DNA: TGTGCCAGCAGTGAAGTAATGGGTAGCAATCAGCCCCAGCATTTT. The chain uses TRBV6-1 and TRBJ1-5; D is uncertain. The CDR3 consists of 15 residues. V was shortened by 1 base and J by 0 bases, with 7 bases between the two germline ends. Germline CDR1 reads MNHNS; CDR2 reads SASEGT.

The chain uses TRBV6-6 and TRBJ2-1; perhaps D is TRBD1 or TRBD2 (6 bases each). The length of the CDR3 is 19 residues. The germline V and J ends were trimmed by 2 bases and 7 bases, with 27 bases remaining between them. Looked up from germline, CDR1 is MNHNY and CDR2 is SVGAGI (reference sequence). CDR3 in amino acids: CASSYRGVPGGLGVNEQFF. CDR3 sequence (DNA): TGTGCCAGCAGTTACAGGGGGGTGCCTGGGGGGTTGGGGGTGAATGAGCAGTTCTTC.

This chain links TRBV29-1 with TRBJ1-3; D remains ambiguous. Germline-derived CDR1 and CDR2 are SQVTM and ANQGSEA. V shed 7 bases and J shed 0 bases, with 4 bases lying between them. The CDR3 length is 11 residues. The CDR3 sequence: CSAPSGNTIYF. The CDR3, as DNA: TGCAGCGCCCCCTCTGGAAACACCATATATTTT.